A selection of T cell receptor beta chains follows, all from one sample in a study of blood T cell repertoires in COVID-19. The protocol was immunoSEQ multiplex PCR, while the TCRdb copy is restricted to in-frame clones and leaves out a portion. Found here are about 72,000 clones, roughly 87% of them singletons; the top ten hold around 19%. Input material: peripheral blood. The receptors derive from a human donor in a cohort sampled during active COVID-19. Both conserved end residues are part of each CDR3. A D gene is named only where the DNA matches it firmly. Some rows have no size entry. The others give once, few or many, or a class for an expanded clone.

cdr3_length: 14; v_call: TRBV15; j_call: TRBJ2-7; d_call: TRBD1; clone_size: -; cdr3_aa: CATSIDRGRYEQYF; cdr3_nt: TGTGCCACCAGCATCGACAGGGGGCGATACGAGCAGTACTTC
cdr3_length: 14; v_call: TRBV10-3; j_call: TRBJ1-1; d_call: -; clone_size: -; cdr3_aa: CAISEGRGGTEAFF; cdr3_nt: TGTGCCATCAGTGAAGGGCGGGGGGGCACTGAAGCTTTCTTT
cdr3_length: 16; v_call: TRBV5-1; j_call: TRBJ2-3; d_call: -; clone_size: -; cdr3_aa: CASSLTTGGPTDTQYF; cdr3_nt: TGCGCCAGCAGCTTGACCACCGGGGGGCCCACAGATACGCAGTATTTT
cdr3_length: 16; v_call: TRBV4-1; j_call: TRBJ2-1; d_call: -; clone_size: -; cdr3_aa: CASSQESANSYNEQFF; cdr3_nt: TGCGCCAGCAGCCAAGAATCTGCTAACAGCTACAATGAGCAGTTCTTC
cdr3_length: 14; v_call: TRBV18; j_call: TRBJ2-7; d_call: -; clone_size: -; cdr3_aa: CASSSSRRTYEQYF; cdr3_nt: TGTGCCAGCTCATCTTCGAGGCGAACCTACGAGCAGTACTTC
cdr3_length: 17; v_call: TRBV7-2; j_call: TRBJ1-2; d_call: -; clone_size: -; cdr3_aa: CASSGRQQNYFNYGYTF; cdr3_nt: TGTGCCAGCAGCGGACGACAGCAGAATTACTTTAACTATGGCTACACCTTC
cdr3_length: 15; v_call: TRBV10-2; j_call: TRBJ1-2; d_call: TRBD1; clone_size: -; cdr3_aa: CASSEGVLTGGGYTF; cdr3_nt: TGCGCCAGCAGTGAGGGGGTATTAACAGGGGGTGGCTACACCTTC
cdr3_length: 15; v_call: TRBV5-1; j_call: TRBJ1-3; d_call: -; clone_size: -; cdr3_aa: CASSPIGVSGNTIYF; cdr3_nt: TGCGCCAGCAGCCCAATCGGGGTCTCTGGAAACACCATATATTTT
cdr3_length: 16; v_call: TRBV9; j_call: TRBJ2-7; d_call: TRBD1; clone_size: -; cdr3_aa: CASSPRGTGGPYEQYF; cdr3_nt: TGTGCCAGCAGCCCCCGCGGAACAGGGGGCCCTTACGAGCAGTACTTC
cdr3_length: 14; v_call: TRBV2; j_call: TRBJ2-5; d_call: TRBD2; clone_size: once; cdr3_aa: CASSISGGEETQYF; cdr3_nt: TGTGCCAGCAGTATTAGCGGGGGGGAAGAGACCCAGTACTTC
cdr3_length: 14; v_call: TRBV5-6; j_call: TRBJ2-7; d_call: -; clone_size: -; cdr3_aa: CASSFGWSSYEQYF; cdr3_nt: TGTGCCAGCAGCTTTGGTTGGAGCTCCTACGAGCAGTACTTC
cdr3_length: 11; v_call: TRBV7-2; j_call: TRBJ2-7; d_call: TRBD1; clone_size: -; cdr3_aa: CASSSDREQYF; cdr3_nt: TGTGCCAGCAGCTCGGACAGGGAGCAGTACTTC
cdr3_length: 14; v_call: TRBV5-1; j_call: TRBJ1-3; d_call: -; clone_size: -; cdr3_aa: CASSTGANGNTIYF; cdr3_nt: TGCGCCAGCAGTACGGGTGCGAATGGAAACACCATATATTTT
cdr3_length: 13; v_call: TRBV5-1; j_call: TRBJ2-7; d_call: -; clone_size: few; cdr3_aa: CASSLTLPYEQYF; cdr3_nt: TGCGCCAGCAGCTTGACACTACCCTACGAGCAGTACTTC
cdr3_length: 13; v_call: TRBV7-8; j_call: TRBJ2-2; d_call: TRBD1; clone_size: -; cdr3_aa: CASSRQGAGELFF; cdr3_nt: TGTGCCAGCAGCCGACAGGGGGCCGGGGAGCTGTTTTTT
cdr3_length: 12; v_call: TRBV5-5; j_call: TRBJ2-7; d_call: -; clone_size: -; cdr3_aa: CASSLAREVEYF; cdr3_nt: TGTGCCAGCAGCTTGGCCAGGGAGGTGGAGTACTTC
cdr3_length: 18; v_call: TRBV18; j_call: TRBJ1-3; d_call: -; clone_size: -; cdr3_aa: CASSLLVSQGSSGNTIYF; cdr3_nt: TGTGCCAGCTCACTACTTGTTTCCCAGGGGTCCTCTGGAAACACCATATATTTT
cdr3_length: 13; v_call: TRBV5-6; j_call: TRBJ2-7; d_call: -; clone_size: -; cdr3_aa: CASRPGSSYEQYF; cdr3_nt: TGTGCCAGCAGGCCTGGGAGCTCCTACGAGCAGTACTTC
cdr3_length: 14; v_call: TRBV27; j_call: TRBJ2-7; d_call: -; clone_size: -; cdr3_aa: CASSLDGGSGEQYF; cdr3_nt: TGTGCCAGCAGTTTAGATGGGGGCTCCGGCGAGCAGTACTTC
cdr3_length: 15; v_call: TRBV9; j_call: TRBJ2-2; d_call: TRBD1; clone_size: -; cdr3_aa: CASSGSQGVTGELFF; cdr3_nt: TGTGCCAGCAGCGGATCCCAGGGGGTAACCGGGGAGCTGTTTTTT
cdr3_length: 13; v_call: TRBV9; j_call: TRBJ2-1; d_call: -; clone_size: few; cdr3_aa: CASSPQDYTEQFF; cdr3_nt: TGTGCCAGCAGCCCTCAAGACTATACTGAGCAGTTCTTC
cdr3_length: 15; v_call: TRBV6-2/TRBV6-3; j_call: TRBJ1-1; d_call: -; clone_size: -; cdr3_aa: CASSYAGLGNAEAFF; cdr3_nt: TGTGCCAGCAGTTACGCGGGCTTAGGGAACGCTGAAGCTTTCTTT
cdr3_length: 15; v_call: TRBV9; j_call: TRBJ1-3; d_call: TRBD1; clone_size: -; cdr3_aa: CASSPRQGRGNTIYF; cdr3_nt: TGTGCCAGCAGCCCAAGACAGGGGCGGGGAAACACCATATATTTT